What follows are 16 T cell receptor beta chains derived from one specimen sequenced in a study of blood T cell repertoires in COVID-19. This table comes from immunoSEQ multiplex PCR, and its TCRdb copy is limited to in-frame clones, with some not included. This table has some 130,000 clones, around nine tenths appearing once. The sample comprised peripheral blood. The receptors were gathered from a man in his fifties or sixties with COVID-19, enrolled during active disease.

The chain is built from TRBV7-9 and TRBJ1-1; D gene ambiguous. This CDR3 has 15 amino acids. V lost 0 bases to trimming and J lost 0 bases, with 8 bases between them. Germline CDR1 reads SEHNR; CDR2 reads FQNEAQ (reference sequence). This chain's CDR3 is CASSLANQVNTEAFF. The CDR3 DNA follows: TGTGCCAGCAGCTTAGCGAACCAGGTGAACACTGAAGCTTTCTTT.

V is TRBV6-2 or TRBV6-3 and J is TRBJ1-2; D might be TRBD1 (6 bases). This CDR3 region has 14 residues. The ends were cut back, 6 bases at V and 8 bases at J, with 19 bases in the middle. CDR1 MNHEY and CDR2 SVGEGT come from the germline V gene. The CDR3 protein is CASSQLAGAGGYTF. Written as DNA, the CDR3 is TGTGCCAGCAGCCAGCTCGCGGGGGCGGGAGGCTACACCTTC.

This clone has only one observation. The rearrangement joins TRBV13 to TRBJ1-3; 9 bases line up with TRBD1. CDR1 and CDR2 from the germline V gene are PRHDT and FYEKMQ (reference sequence). This CDR3 is built from 17 residues. J lost 5 bases, V lost 5 bases, and 13 bases had no gene match. This CDR3 reads CASSPWDRVIGRNTIYF. The DNA for the CDR3 is TGTGCCAGCAGCCCCTGGGACAGGGTGATAGGTCGAAACACCATATATTTT.

The V and J genes are TRBV7-2 and TRBJ1-5; 8 bases line up with TRBD1. The ends lost 5 bases at V and 6 bases at J; junction bases unmatched: 12. This CDR3 is 16 amino acids long. Germline V gives CDR1 SGHTA, CDR2 FQGNSA. The CDR3 nucleotides read TGTGCCAGCAGCCCGAGGACAGGGTTTTTCACTCAGCCCCAGCATTTT. Protein: CASSPRTGFFTQPQHF.

This chain uses TRBV7-3 with TRBJ2-2; 9 positions match TRBD2. CDR3 size: 16 residues. CDR1 and CDR2 (germline): SGHTA, FQGTGA. J gave up 12 bases and V 0 bases, and 11 bases lay outside the gene matches. The CDR3 region is CASSLTRAGGAGQLFF. CDR3 bases: TGTGCCAGCAGCTTAACGCGTGCGGGGGGGGCGGGGCAGCTGTTTTTT.

The chain joins TRBV27 to TRBJ2-2; 8 nucleotides match TRBD2. V shed 6 bases, J shed 4 bases, and the junction held 4 bases outside the gene matches. This CDR3 has 14 residues. Germline lookup yields CDR1 MNHEY and CDR2 SMNVEV (reference sequence). CDR3 loop: CASSSGGSTGELFF. In DNA, the CDR3 is TGTGCCAGCAGCAGCGGGGGCAGCACCGGGGAGCTGTTTTTT.

The chain couples TRBV4-3 to TRBJ2-5; possibly TRBD2 for D (5 bases). V lost 8 bases to trimming and J lost 4 bases, with 20 bases between them. The length of the CDR3 is 15 residues. Germline V gene data show CDR1 as LGHNA and CDR2 as YSLEER. The CDR3 DNA reads TGCGCCAGCCATCGTGTTTCAGGAGGTAGAGAGACCCAGTACTTC. The encoded protein is CASHRVSGGRETQYF.

The J gene is TRBJ2-7, the V gene TRBV20-1; D perhaps matches TRBD1 (5 bases). Between the trimmed V and J ends, which lost 3 bases and 2 bases, there was a span of 14 bases. There are 14 residues in the CDR3. The germline V gene has CDR1 DFQATT and CDR2 SNEGSKA (reference sequence). CDR3 coding DNA: TGCAGTGCTAGTGCCCAGGGAAAGCCCTACGAGCAGTACTTC. This encodes CSASAQGKPYEQYF.

This clone was found once. The genes are TRBV30 and TRBJ2-7; 9 bases are a match to TRBD1. Germline V CDR1 and CDR2: GTSNPN, SVGIG (reference sequence). The CDR3 sequence is 13 residues long. V shed 5 bases, J shed 2 bases, and the junction held 4 bases outside the gene matches. Written as DNA, the CDR3 is TGTGCCTGGGAGACAGGGGGTGCCTACGAGCAGTACTTC. Residues: CAWETGGAYEQYF. Filled out from reference TRBV30 and TRBJ2-7, the complete variable domain reads SQTIHQWPATLVQPVGSPLSLECTVEGTSNPNLYWYRQAAGRGLQLLFYSVGIGQISSEVPQNLSASRPQDRQFILSSKKLLLSDSGFYLCAWETGGAYEQYFGPGTRLTVT.

This clone was counted a single time. The chain joins TRBV3-1 (or the pseudogene TRBV3-2) to TRBJ1-4, with 10 positions matching TRBD1. V dropped 4 bases and J dropped 11; count of bases not matched to a gene: 13. The CDR3 is made up of 16 amino acids. Germline loops: CDR1 LGHDT, CDR2 YNNKEL (reference sequence). The CDR3 DNA reads TGTGCCAGCAGCCCGTCGACAGGGGGCCCTCTGAGGAAACTGTTTTTT. This sequence encodes CASSPSTGGPLRKLFF.

The J gene is TRBJ2-2, the V gene TRBV2; possible D gene TRBD2, 6 bases. V lost 3 bases to trimming and J lost 6 bases, with 8 bases between them. CDR3 length equals 13 residues. CDR1 and CDR2 from the germline V gene are SNHLY and FYNNEI. This CDR3 is CASSDGRPGELFF. CDR3 nucleotide sequence: TGTGCCAGCAGTGATGGGAGGCCCGGGGAGCTGTTTTTT.

V is TRBV7-2 and J is TRBJ2-2, with 7 positions matching TRBD1. Germline-derived CDR1 and CDR2 are SGHTA and FQGNSA. With V trimmed by 6 bases and J by 4 bases, 5 bases remained unmatched. CDR3 length equals 14 residues. The CDR3 reads CASSQTGPTGELFF. The CDR3 nucleotides are TGTGCCAGCAGTCAGACAGGGCCCACCGGGGAGCTGTTTTTT.

The rearrangement uses TRBV7-2 and TRBJ2-7; 11 bases are a match to TRBD2. The germline V gene has CDR1 SGHTA and CDR2 FQGNSA. The CDR3 length is 15 residues. With 1 base clipped from V and 9 bases from J, the junction kept 8 bases outside the gene matches. CDR3 coding DNA: TGTGCCAGCAGCTTAGGCGCTAGCGGGGGGCCCGGGCAGTACTTC. Amino acids: CASSLGASGGPGQYF.

This chain connects TRBV12-5 to TRBJ2-1; TRBD1 agrees at 7 bases. After removal of 6 bases from V and 0 bases from J, the junction contained 5 bases not matched to a gene. The CDR3 consists of 15 residues. Germline assignment: CDR1 LGHNT and CDR2 FRNRAP. The CDR3 DNA follows: TGTGCTAGTGGCTCCGGGACAGACTCCTACAATGAGCAGTTCTTC. It encodes CASGSGTDSYNEQFF.

The chain is built from TRBV7-9 and TRBJ2-1; D gene ambiguous. In germline, CDR1 is SEHNR, CDR2 FQNEAQ (reference sequence). Trimming shortened V by 1 base and J by 7 bases, and 5 bases separated the two germline ends. The length of the CDR3 is 12 residues. The CDR3 region is CASSLGSNEQFF. The CDR3, as DNA: TGTGCCAGCAGCTTAGGGAGTAATGAGCAGTTCTTC. Supplemented by reference TRBV7-9 and TRBJ2-1, the full variable domain reads DTGVSQNPRHKITKRGQNVTFRCDPISEHNRLYWYRQTLGQGPEFLTYFQNEAQLEKSRLLSDRFSAERPKGSFSTLEIQRTEQGDSAMYLCASSLGSNEQFFGPGTRLTVL.

This clone was seen a handful of times. This chain links TRBV9 with TRBJ2-5; D is unclear. The CDR3 is 17 amino acids. Per germline, CDR1 SGDLS and CDR2 YYNGEE. Trimming took 0 bases from V and 3 from J, leaving 18 bases between them. This CDR3 is CASSVGDPGLLKETQYF. CDR3 in DNA: TGTGCCAGCAGCGTAGGAGACCCCGGGTTGCTAAAAGAGACCCAGTACTTC.